What follows are 31 T cell receptor beta chains derived from one specimen sequenced in a study of tumor-infiltrating lymphocytes in primary liver carcinoma. Unsorted whole blood yielded the blood RNA, and germline DNA was also extracted. From around 500 ng of total RNA, TCR beta-specific cDNA was reverse-transcribed using a constant-region primer. Three nested multiplex PCR rounds, a slightly modified ARM-PCR method, built the TCR beta libraries. Rounds one and two of PCR, each of roughly 10 cycles, were primed with TRBV1-TRBV30 forward primers and a C-beta reverse primer. Using its own MiXCR run on the multiplex PCR reads, TCRdb lists one record per CDR3 protein. This sample has more than 150,000 distinct CDR3 sequences, with about 60% found just once. Sample: peripheral blood. Receptor source: a middle-aged man with primary liver carcinoma and hepatitis B virus infection.

This chain links TRBV7-8 with TRBJ1-1; D call uncertain. This CDR3 has 14 residues. Trimming left V 3 bases short and J 1 base short, with 9 bases between. CDR1 is SGHVS, CDR2 FQNEAQ, per germline. The CDR3 coding sequence is TGTGCCAGCAGCTTGGTCGGCGGGAACACTGAAGCTTTCTTT. Its protein product is CASSLVGGNTEAFF. Full variable domain (missing parts from reference TRBV7-8 and TRBJ1-1): GAGVSQSPRYKVAKRGQDVALRCDPISGHVSLFWYQQALGQGPEFLTYFQNEAQLDKSGLPSDRFFAERPEGSVSTLKIQRTQQEDSAVYLCASSLVGGNTEAFFGQGTRLTVV.

The chain is built from TRBV13 and TRBJ2-7; D may be TRBD2 (6 bases). Germline V gene lookup returns CDR1 PRHDT and CDR2 FYEKMQ (reference sequence). The CDR3 contains 14 residues. V lost 3 bases and J 3 bases, leaving 12 bases between the germline ends. The CDR3 sequence is CASSLGDSHYEQYF. CDR3 bases: TGTGCCAGCAGCTTGGGGGACTCCCACTACGAGCAGTACTTC.

This rearrangement joins TRBV11-2 to TRBJ1-1; D remains unclear. The V end was cut by 5 bases, the J end by 4 bases, with 14 bases between. From germline, CDR1 is SGHAT and CDR2 FQNNGV. The CDR3 is 14 amino acids. The CDR3 nucleotides read TGTGCCAGCAGCCAAGAGACACTTAGCACTGAAGCTTTCTTT. It is translated as CASSQETLSTEAFF.

This clonotype was picked up a small number of times. V is TRBV10-3 and J is TRBJ2-5; TRBD1 agrees at 9 bases. The CDR3 contains 14 residues. V lost 6 bases and J lost 5; bases outside the gene matches: 7. Looked up from germline, CDR1 is ENHRY and CDR2 is SYGVKD. The CDR3 is CAIREDRGSETQYF. In DNA, the CDR3 is TGTGCCATCAGAGAGGACAGGGGTTCGGAGACCCAGTACTTC.

This clonotype was found once. The genes are TRBV6-5 and TRBJ2-1, with TRBD2 matching 13 bases. Germline CDR1 reads MNHEY; CDR2 reads SVGAGI. J gave up 0 bases and V 6 bases, and 5 bases lay outside the gene matches. This CDR3 has 17 residues. CDR3 coding DNA: TGTGCCAGCAGCGAAGGGACTAGCGGGAACTCCTACAATGAGCAGTTCTTC. Protein sequence: CASSEGTSGNSYNEQFF.

V is TRBV6-5 and J is TRBJ2-7; 10 bases agree with TRBD2. Germline CDR1 and CDR2: MNHEY and SVGAGI. J lost 0 bases, V lost 4 bases, and 3 bases had no gene match. The CDR3 sequence is 15 residues long. The CDR3 protein is CASSSSGRASYEQYF. CDR3 nucleotides: TGTGCCAGCAGTTCCAGCGGGAGGGCCTCCTACGAGCAGTACTTC.

Note on this clonotype: This likely comes from a read error, as the CDR3 has no conserved phenylalanine or tryptophan at its end. The chain recombines TRBV7-9 with TRBJ2-5; TRBD2 aligns across 13 bases. The CDR3 extends over 18 amino acids. Losses at the gene ends were 5 bases for V and 4 bases for J; bases not matched to a gene: 13. Germline CDR1 and CDR2: SEHNR and FQNEAQ (reference sequence). This CDR3 reads CASSQFGGLAGARETQYI. The CDR3 DNA follows: TGTGCCAGCAGCCAGTTCGGTGGACTAGCGGGAGCCAGAGAGACCCAGTACATC.

The chain is built from TRBV6-6 and TRBJ2-4; the D call may be TRBD1 or TRBD2 (5 bases each). V shed 8 bases and J shed 5 bases, with 10 bases lying between them. Germline V gives CDR1 MNHNY, CDR2 SVGAGI (reference sequence). The CDR3 has 12 residues. CDR3 residues: CASVGAENIQYF. CDR3 in DNA: TGTGCCAGCGTCGGGGCCGAAAACATTCAGTACTTC.

This rearrangement joins TRBV5-1 to TRBJ2-5; a weak D match, TRBD2 (7 bases). Trimming stripped 1 base from V and 2 bases from J, with 15 bases between. The CDR3 sequence is 16 residues long. Germline V gene data show CDR1 as SGHRS and CDR2 as YFSETQ. The CDR3 DNA reads as TGCGCCAGCAGCTTGTCAGGGGAGGGCCGTCAAGAGACCCAGTACTTC. Amino acids: CASSLSGEGRQETQYF.

The chain couples TRBV5-5 to TRBJ2-2; D is unresolved. This CDR3 contains 14 residues. V lost 2 bases and J 5 bases, leaving 10 bases between the germline ends. Per the germline V gene, CDR1 is SGHKS and CDR2 is YYEKEE (reference sequence). The CDR3 DNA sequence: TGTGCCAGCAGCTTCAGTACGGAGACCGGGGAGCTGTTTTTT. Its translation is CASSFSTETGELFF.

V usage is TRBV18 and J usage is TRBJ2-5; tentative D call: TRBD1 (6 bases). CDR1 is KGHSH, CDR2 LQKENI, per germline. The CDR3 loop spans 12 amino acids. Trimming took 5 bases from V and 4 from J, leaving 8 bases between them. CDR3 in DNA: TGTGCCAGCTCATCGGACAGAGAGACCCAGTACTTC. It is translated as CASSSDRETQYF.

Notes on this clonotype: This could be a read error, since a much larger clone is one nucleotide away. The J gene is TRBJ1-4, the V gene TRBV6-1; D is uncertain. V shed 5 bases and J shed 6 bases, with 10 bases lying between them. The CDR3 is made up of 13 amino acids. The germline gives CDR1 MNHNS, CDR2 SASEGT. The CDR3 sequence: CASSSDTYEKLFF. The CDR3 region has the DNA TGTGCCAGCAGTTCCGACACATATGAAAAACTGTTTTTT.

V is TRBV19 and J is TRBJ1-1, with no clear D. V was cut by 5 bases and J by 1 base, with 8 bases left in between. This CDR3 is 13 amino acids long. Germline CDR1 LNHDA, CDR2 SQIVND (reference sequence). CDR3 sequence (DNA): TGTGCCAGTAGTTTTACAGAGAACACTGAAGCTTTCTTT. Its protein is CASSFTENTEAFF.

Turning to this clonotype: A read error may produce the germline difference seen at one junction end. J is TRBJ1-2 and V is TRBV10-3; 9 bases agree with TRBD1. Germline CDR1 ENHRY, CDR2 SYGVKD. This CDR3 is built from 17 residues. The CDR3 nucleotides are TGTGACATCAGTGAGTCGTCCCCGGACAGGGGAAACTATGGCTACACCTTC. Its translation: CDISESSPDRGNYGYTF.

On this clonotype itself: The germline gene is not matched at one end of the junction; a read error may be the cause. The chain employs TRBV11-3 and TRBJ2-3; no clear D. CDR1 and CDR2 from the germline V gene are SGHNT and YENEEA. The CDR3 sequence is 13 residues long. The CDR3 nucleotides read TGTACCAGCAGCTCTGAGCGAGACGATAAGCAGTATTTT. It yields the protein CTSSSERDDKQYF.

The count of this clonotype is one. This may arise from a read error, as a much more abundant clone is one base away. The gene calls are TRBV11-2 and TRBJ2-4, with a possible D match to TRBD1 (6 bases). Per germline, CDR1 SGHAT and CDR2 FQNNGV. This CDR3 comprises 12 residues. The CDR3 here is CASSLDDRIVLF. CDR3 bases: TGTGCCAGCAGCTTAGATGACAGGATTGTTCTTTTC. Based on the CDR3 plus reference TRBV11-2 and TRBJ2-4, the full variable domain is EAGVAQSPRYKIIEKRQSVAFWCNPISGHATLYWYQQILGQGPKLLIQFQNNGVVDDSQLPKDRFSAERLKGVDSTLKIQPAKLEDSAVYLCASSLDDRIVLFGAGTRLSVL.

The V and J genes are TRBV5-4 and TRBJ2-7; D not certain. The CDR3 runs to 13 residues. CDR1 and CDR2 from the germline V gene are SGHNT and YYREEE (reference sequence). V dropped 0 bases and J dropped 5 bases, with 9 bases sitting between them. CDR3 sequence: CASSLVARNEQYF. CDR3 DNA: TGTGCCAGCAGCTTGGTGGCGAGGAACGAGCAGTACTTC.

This sequence joins TRBV29-1 and TRBJ1-1, with D unclear. This CDR3 has 13 residues. V was cut by 0 bases and J by 11 bases, with 16 bases left in between. CDR1 is SQVTM, CDR2 ANQGSEA, per germline. This CDR3 is CSVEDLAGRVAFF. The CDR3 coding sequence is TGCAGCGTTGAAGATCTGGCAGGACGAGTGGCTTTCTTT.

Of note for this clonotype: This may be a read error, as it is one base from a much larger clone. The chain joins TRBV11-2 to TRBJ2-3; the match to TRBD2 covers 9 bases. V lost 4 bases to trimming and J lost 7 bases; unmatched junction nucleotides: 9. This CDR3 has 15 amino acids. CDR1 SGHAT and CDR2 FQNNGV come from the germline V gene. The CDR3 reads CASSWGAGGPNTQYF. CDR3 DNA: TGTGCCAGCAGCTGGGGGGCGGGAGGGCCCAATACGCAGTATTTT. The variable domain in full, with the rest retrieved from reference TRBV11-2 and TRBJ2-3, is EAGVAQSPRYKIIEKRQSVAFWCNPISGHATLYWYQQILGQGPKLLIQFQNNGVVDDSQLPKDRFSAERLKGVDSTLKIQPAKLEDSAVYLCASSWGAGGPNTQYFGPGTRLTVL.

In this sample, this clonotype turned up a few times. At one end the junction does not follow the germline gene, possibly because of a read error. The V and J genes are TRBV10-1 and TRBJ2-7; 7 nucleotides match TRBD2. The CDR3 runs to 13 residues. Germline V gene data show CDR1 as WNHNN and CDR2 as SYGVQD (reference sequence). The CDR3 DNA reads as TGTGCCAGCAGCCCGGGAGGCCCCTACGAGCAGTACTTC. Translation gives CASSPGGPYEQYF.

The chain joins TRBV7-9 to TRBJ2-2, with D possibly TRBD2 on 6 matching bases. The CDR3 spans 18 residues. Trimming removed 1 base at V and 0 bases at J, with 15 bases between. Germline V gene sequence: CDR1 SEHNR, CDR2 FQNEAQ (reference sequence). Here the CDR3 reads CASSLVQSSATNTGELFF. DNA of the CDR3: TGTGCCAGCAGCTTAGTACAGTCTAGCGCCACGAACACCGGGGAGCTGTTTTTT.

For this clonotype: A junction end diverges from the germline sequence, so it may reflect a read error. The rearrangement links TRBV12-3 or TRBV12-4 to TRBJ2-6; D is possibly TRBD1 or TRBD2 (5 bases each). This CDR3 has 20 amino acids. CDR3 amino acids: CASSLEGPGFPWPGANVMTF. DNA of the CDR3: TGTGCAAGCAGTTTAGAAGGACCGGGATTTCCTTGGCCTGGGGCCAACGTCATGACTTTC.

This clonotype occurred a few times. With a much larger clone just one base away, this may be a read error. The chain links TRBV11-2 to TRBJ2-3, with no clear D. CDR3 length: 13 residues. CDR1 is SGHAT and CDR2 is FQNNGV in the germline V gene. Written as DNA, the CDR3 is TGTGCCAGCACCTTTGGTCCCAGAGATATGCAGTATTTT. Its translation: CASTFGPRDMQYF.

The V and J genes are TRBV4-2 and TRBJ2-7, with D hard to call. This CDR3 spans 15 amino acids. Germline V gene sequence: CDR1 LGHNA, CDR2 YNFKEQ. V was cut by 4 bases and J by 4 bases, with 17 bases left in between. CDR3 sequence (DNA): TGTGCCAGCAGCCGAGATGACCGCGCAGGATACGAGCAGTACTTC. Amino acid sequence: CASSRDDRAGYEQYF.

Many counts were recorded for this clonotype. The chain joins TRBV11-1 to TRBJ1-1; D remains ambiguous. The CDR3 extends over 14 amino acids. Germline V lookup: CDR1 SGHAT, CDR2 FQDESV (reference sequence). Trimming shortened V by 5 bases and J by 7 bases, and 17 bases separated the two germline ends. CDR3 residues: CASSLADGSIEAFF. The DNA for the CDR3 is TGTGCCAGCAGCCTGGCAGACGGATCCATTGAAGCTTTCTTT. The variable domain in full, completed from reference TRBV11-1 and TRBJ1-1, reads EAEVAQSPRYKITEKSQAVAFWCDPISGHATLYWYRQILGQGPELLVQFQDESVVDDSQLPKDRFSAERLKGVDSTLKIQPAELGDSAMYLCASSLADGSIEAFFGQGTRLTVV.

This clonotype was detected ten times or more. Compared with germline, one end of the junction differs, possibly owing to a read error. This sequence joins TRBV29-1 and TRBJ2-5; D is unclear. The CDR3 length is 12 residues. Germline CDR1 SQVTM, CDR2 ANQGSEA. CDR3 nucleotides: TGCAGCGCTGAACGGACGGAAGAGACCCAGTACTTC. Its protein product is CSAERTEETQYF.

Comments on this clonotype: Possible read error: a much larger clone is one base away. This chain uses TRBV4-2 with TRBJ2-1; a weak D match, TRBD1 (7 bases). CDR1 LGHNA and CDR2 YNFKEQ come from the germline V gene. This CDR3 region has 16 residues. CDR3 region: CASNQEELGGTDEQFF. The CDR3 region has the DNA TGTGCCAGCAACCAAGAGGAACTAGGAGGGACAGATGAGCAGTTCTTC.

The V call is TRBV10-1, the J call TRBJ2-1; D may be TRBD1 or TRBD2 (6 bases each). The CDR3 runs to 16 residues. Per germline, CDR1 WNHNN and CDR2 SYGVQD (reference sequence). V dropped 7 bases and J dropped 4 bases, with 20 bases sitting between them. For the CDR3, the DNA is TGCGCCAGCACCGGGGGCTCCCTGCGGGTATACAATGAGCAGTTCTTC. Translated, it gives CASTGGSLRVYNEQFF.

The chain is built from TRBV30 and TRBJ2-7; possible D gene TRBD1, 6 bases. CDR3 length: 12 residues. Trimming cost V 1 base and J 3 bases, with 7 bases left between them. The germline gives CDR1 GTSNPN, CDR2 SVGIG (reference sequence). CDR3 sequence (DNA): TGTGCCTGGAGTGACAGGGTCTACGAGCAGTACTTC. Translating gives CAWSDRVYEQYF.

The sample holds many counts of this clonotype. The chain joins TRBV28 to TRBJ2-1, with 9 bases aligning to TRBD1. The CDR3 has 14 amino acids. Germline CDR1 is MDHEN and CDR2 is SYDVKM. The V segment lost 6 bases and the J segment 8 bases; nucleotides outside the gene matches: 8. In nucleotides, the CDR3 is TGTGCCAGCAGGAGACAGGGGGTTTATGATGAGCAGTTCTTC. Encoded protein: CASRRQGVYDEQFF.

This sequence joins TRBV4-1 and TRBJ2-5; 10 bases line up with TRBD1. The CDR3 is 14 residues long. The V and J ends lost 4 bases and 5 bases, in that order; junction bases with no gene match: 4. Germline V gene data show CDR1 as MGHRA and CDR2 as YSYEKL. The CDR3: CASSPGTGVETQYF. CDR3 DNA sequence: TGCGCCAGCAGCCCCGGGACAGGGGTGGAGACCCAGTACTTC.